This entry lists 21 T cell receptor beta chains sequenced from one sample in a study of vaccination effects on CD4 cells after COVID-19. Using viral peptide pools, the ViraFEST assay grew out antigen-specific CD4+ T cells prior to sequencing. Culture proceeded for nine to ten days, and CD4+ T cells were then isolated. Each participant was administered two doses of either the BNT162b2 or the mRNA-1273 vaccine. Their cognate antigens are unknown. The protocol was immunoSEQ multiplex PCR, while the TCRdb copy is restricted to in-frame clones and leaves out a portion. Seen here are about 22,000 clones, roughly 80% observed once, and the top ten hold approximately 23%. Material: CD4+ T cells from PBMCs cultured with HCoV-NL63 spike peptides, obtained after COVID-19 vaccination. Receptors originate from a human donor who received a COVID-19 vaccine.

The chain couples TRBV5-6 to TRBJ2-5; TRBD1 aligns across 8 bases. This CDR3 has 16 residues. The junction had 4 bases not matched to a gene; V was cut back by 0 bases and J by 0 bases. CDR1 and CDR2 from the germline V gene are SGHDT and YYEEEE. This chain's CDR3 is CASSLAGQAYQETQYF. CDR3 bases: TGTGCCAGCAGCTTGGCGGGACAGGCGTACCAAGAGACCCAGTACTTC. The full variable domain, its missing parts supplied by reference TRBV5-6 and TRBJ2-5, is DAGVTQSPTHLIKTRGQQVTLRCSPKSGHDTVSWYQQALGQGPQFIFQYYEEEERQRGNFPDRFSGHQFPNYSSELNVNALLLGDSALYLCASSLAGQAYQETQYFGPGTRLLVL.

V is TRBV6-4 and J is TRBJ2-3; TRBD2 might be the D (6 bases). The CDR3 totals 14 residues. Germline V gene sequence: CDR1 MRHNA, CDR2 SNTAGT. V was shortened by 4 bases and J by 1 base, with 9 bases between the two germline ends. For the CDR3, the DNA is TGTGCCAGCAGTGCCACGGGGGGCACAGATACGCAGTATTTT. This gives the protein CASSATGGTDTQYF.

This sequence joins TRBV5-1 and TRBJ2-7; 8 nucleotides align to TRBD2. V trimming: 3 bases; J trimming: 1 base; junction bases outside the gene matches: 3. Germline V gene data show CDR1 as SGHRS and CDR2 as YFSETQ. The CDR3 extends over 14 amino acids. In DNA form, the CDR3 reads TGCGCCAGCAGCTCACGGGAGGGATCCTACGAGCAGTACTTC. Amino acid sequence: CASSSREGSYEQYF.

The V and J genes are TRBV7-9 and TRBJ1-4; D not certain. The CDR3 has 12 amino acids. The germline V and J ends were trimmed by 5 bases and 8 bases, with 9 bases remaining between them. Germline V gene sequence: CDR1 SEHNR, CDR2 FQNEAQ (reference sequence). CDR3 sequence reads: CASSPPWEKLFF. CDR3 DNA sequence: TGTGCCAGCAGCCCCCCATGGGAAAAACTGTTTTTT.

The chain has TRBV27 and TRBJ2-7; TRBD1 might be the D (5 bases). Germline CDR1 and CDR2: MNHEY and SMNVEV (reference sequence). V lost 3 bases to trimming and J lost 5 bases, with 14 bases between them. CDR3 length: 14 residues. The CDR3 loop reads CASSFSGPVDEQYF. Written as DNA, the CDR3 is TGTGCCAGCAGTTTCTCAGGGCCCGTGGACGAGCAGTACTTC.

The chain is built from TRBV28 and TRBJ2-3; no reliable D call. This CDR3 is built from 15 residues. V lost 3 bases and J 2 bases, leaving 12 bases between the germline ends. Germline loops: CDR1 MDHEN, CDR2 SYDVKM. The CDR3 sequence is CASSFPPQLTDTQYF. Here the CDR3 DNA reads TGTGCCAGCAGTTTCCCTCCTCAGCTCACAGATACGCAGTATTTT.

The CDR3 nucleotides are TGTGCCAGCAGTTCGAGAGGGACTAGTGAAGTTACGCAGTATTTT. As protein: CASSSRGTSEVTQYF. The chain carries TRBV6-5 and TRBJ2-3; 8 bases are shared with TRBD2. This CDR3 contains 15 residues. In germline, CDR1 is MNHEY, CDR2 SVGAGI. With V trimmed by 4 bases and J by 8 bases, 11 bases remained unmatched.

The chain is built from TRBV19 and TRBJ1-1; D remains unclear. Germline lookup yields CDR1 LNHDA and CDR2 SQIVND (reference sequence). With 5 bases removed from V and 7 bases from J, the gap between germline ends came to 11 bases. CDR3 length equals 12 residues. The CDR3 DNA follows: TGTGCCAGTAGTTTTTCCCCGGGTGAAGCTTTCTTT. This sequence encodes CASSFSPGEAFF.

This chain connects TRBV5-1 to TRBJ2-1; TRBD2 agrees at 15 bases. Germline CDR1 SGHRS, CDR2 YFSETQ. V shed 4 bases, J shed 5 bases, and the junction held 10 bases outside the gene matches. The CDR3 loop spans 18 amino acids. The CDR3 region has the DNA TGCGCCAGCAGCGCCCCCGGGACTAGCGGGGGGCCACACAATGAGCAGTTCTTC. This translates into CASSAPGTSGGPHNEQFF.

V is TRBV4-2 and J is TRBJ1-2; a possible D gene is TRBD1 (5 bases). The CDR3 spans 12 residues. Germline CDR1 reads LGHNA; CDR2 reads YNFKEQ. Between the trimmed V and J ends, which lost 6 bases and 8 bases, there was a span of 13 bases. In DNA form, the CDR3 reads TGTGCCAGCAGGGGGGGGGTCGGGGGCTACACCTTC. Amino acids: CASRGGVGGYTF.

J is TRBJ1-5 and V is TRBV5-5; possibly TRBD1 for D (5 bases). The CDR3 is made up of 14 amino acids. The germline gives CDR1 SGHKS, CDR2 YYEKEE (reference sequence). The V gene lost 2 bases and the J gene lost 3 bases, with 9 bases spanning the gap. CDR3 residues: CASSFGGVNQPQHF. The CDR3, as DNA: TGTGCCAGCAGCTTTGGGGGAGTCAATCAGCCCCAGCATTTT. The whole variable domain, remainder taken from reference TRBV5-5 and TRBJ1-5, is DAGVTQSPTHLIKTRGQQVTLRCSPISGHKSVSWYQQVLGQGPQFIFQYYEKEERGRGNFPDRFSARQFPNYSSELNVNALLLGDSALYLCASSFGGVNQPQHFGDGTRLSIL.

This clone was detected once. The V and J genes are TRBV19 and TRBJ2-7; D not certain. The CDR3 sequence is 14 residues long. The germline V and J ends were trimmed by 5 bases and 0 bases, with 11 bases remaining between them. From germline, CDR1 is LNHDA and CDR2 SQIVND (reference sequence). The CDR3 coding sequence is TGTGCCAGTAGTGTCCGACATTACTCCTACGAGCAGTACTTC. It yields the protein CASSVRHYSYEQYF.

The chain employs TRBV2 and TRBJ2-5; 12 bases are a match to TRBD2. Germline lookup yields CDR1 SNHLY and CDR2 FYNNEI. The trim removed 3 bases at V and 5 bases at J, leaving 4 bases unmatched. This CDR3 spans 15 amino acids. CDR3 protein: CASSDRLAGVETQYF. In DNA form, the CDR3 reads TGTGCCAGCAGTGACAGACTAGCGGGAGTTGAGACCCAGTACTTC.

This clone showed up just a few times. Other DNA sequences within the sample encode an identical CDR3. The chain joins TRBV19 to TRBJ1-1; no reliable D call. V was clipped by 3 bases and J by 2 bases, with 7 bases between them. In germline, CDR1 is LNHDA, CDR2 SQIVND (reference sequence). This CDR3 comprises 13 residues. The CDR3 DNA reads TGTGCCAGTAGTATGACGTTAAACACTGAAGCTTTCTTT. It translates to CASSMTLNTEAFF.

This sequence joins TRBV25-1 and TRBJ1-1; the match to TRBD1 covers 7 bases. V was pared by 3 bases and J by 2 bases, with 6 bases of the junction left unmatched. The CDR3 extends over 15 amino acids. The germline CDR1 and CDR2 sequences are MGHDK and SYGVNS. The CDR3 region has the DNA TGTGCCAGCAGTGAGAACAGGGGCTTTAACACTGAAGCTTTCTTT. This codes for CASSENRGFNTEAFF. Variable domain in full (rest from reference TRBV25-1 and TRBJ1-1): EADIYQTPRYLVIGTGKKITLECSQTMGHDKMYWYQQDPGMELHLIHYSYGVNSTEKGDLSSESTVSRIRTEHFPLTLESARPSHTSQYLCASSENRGFNTEAFFGQGTRLTVV.

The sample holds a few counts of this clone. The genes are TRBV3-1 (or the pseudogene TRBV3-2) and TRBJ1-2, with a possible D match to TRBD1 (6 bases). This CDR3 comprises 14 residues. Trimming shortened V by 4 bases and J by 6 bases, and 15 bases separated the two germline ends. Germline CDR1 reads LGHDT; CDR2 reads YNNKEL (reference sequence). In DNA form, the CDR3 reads TGTGCCAGCAGCCCCCTTCCAGGGGCTAATGGCTACACCTTC. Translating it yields CASSPLPGANGYTF.

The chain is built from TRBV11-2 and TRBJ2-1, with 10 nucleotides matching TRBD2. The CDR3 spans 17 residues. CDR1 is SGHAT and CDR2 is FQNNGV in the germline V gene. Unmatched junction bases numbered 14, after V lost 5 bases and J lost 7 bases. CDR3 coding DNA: TGTGCCAGCAGCCGCACCCCGGGACTAGCGCTCGGAAATGAGCAGTTCTTC. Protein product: CASSRTPGLALGNEQFF.

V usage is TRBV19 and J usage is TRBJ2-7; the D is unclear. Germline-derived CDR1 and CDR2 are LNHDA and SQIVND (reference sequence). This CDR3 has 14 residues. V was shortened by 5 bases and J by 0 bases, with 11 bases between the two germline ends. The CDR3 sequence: CASSPRHRSYEQYF. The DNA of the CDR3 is TGTGCCAGTAGTCCCCGTCATCGCTCCTACGAGCAGTACTTC.

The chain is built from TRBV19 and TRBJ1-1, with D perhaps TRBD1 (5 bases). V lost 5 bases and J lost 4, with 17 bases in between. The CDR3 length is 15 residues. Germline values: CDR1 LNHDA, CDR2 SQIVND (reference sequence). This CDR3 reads CASSPAAGSGTEAFF. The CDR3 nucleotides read TGTGCCAGTAGTCCCGCCGCAGGGAGCGGCACTGAAGCTTTCTTT. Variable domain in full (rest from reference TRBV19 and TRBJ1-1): DGGITQSPKYLFRKEGQNVTLSCEQNLNHDAMYWYRQDPGQGLRLIYYSQIVNDFQKGDIAEGYSVSREKKESFPLTVTSAQKNPTAFYLCASSPAAGSGTEAFFGQGTRLTVV.

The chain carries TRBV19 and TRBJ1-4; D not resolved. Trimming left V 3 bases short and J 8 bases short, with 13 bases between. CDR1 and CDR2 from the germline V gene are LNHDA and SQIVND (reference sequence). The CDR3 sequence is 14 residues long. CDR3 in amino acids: CASSITRIGEKLFF. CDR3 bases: TGTGCCAGTAGTATTACACGAATAGGGGAAAAACTGTTTTTT.

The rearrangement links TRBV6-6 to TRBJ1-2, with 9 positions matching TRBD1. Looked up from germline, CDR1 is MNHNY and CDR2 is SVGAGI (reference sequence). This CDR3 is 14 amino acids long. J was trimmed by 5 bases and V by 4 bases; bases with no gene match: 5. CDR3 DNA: TGTGCCAGCAGTTCGGCCGGGACAGGGTATGGCTACACCTTC. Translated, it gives CASSSAGTGYGYTF.